These 15 T cell receptor beta chains share one sample of origin, sequenced in a study of shared clonotypes between healthy human individuals. Method: immunoSEQ multiplex PCR; TCRdb's copy keeps in-frame clones and lacks some. The sample shows more than 2,000,000 clones, more than 80% of them seen only once. The sample consisted of naive CD4+ T cells from PBMCs. The subset denotes: CD45RA+ positively selected. These receptors were obtained from a man between 18 and 35 years old in good health. Some clones in this sample may be carry-over from other donors' samples.

As regards this clone: This same CDR3 is encoded by further DNA sequences in the sample. The chain employs TRBV19 and TRBJ1-2, with D uncertain. CDR1 LNHDA and CDR2 SQIVND come from the germline V gene (reference sequence). The V and J ends lost 1 base and 2 bases respectively, with 11 bases between them. The CDR3 sequence is 15 residues long. The CDR3 loop reads CASSIGLAQNYGYTF. In DNA form, the CDR3 reads TGTGCCAGTAGTATAGGATTGGCACAGAACTATGGCTACACCTTC.

The chain uses TRBV7-2 and TRBJ1-5; 7 bases map to TRBD1. The CDR3 extends over 15 amino acids. Per the germline V gene, CDR1 is SGHTA and CDR2 is FQGNSA. The ends lost 4 bases at V and 7 bases at J; junction bases unmatched: 10. The CDR3 bases are TGTGCCAGCAGCTCGGATCCAGGGGGTGGACAGCCCCAGCATTTT. It is translated as CASSSDPGGGQPQHF. The full variable domain, in which reference TRBV7-2 and TRBJ1-5 provide the parts outside the CDR3, is GAGVSQSPSNKVTEKGKDVELRCDPISGHTALYWYRQSLGQGLEFLIYFQGNSAPDKSGLPSDRFSAERTGGSVSTLTIQRTQQEDSAVYLCASSSDPGGGQPQHFGDGTRLSIL.

This chain joins TRBV7-8 and TRBJ1-5, with D maybe TRBD1 (5 bases). The CDR3 sequence is 15 residues long. The V end lost 4 bases, the J end lost 4 bases, and 14 bases lay between the germline ends. Per the germline V gene, CDR1 is SGHVS and CDR2 is FQNEAQ. CDR3: CASSWGDAMNQPQHF. The CDR3, as DNA: TGTGCCAGCAGCTGGGGGGACGCTATGAATCAGCCCCAGCATTTT.

V is TRBV5-1 and J is TRBJ2-3; 9 nucleotides align to TRBD2. The junction had 5 bases not matched to a gene; V was cut back by 2 bases and J by 1 base. Germline-derived CDR1 and CDR2 are SGHRS and YFSETQ. The CDR3 loop spans 16 amino acids. The CDR3, as DNA: TGCGCCAGCAGCTTAAGCGGCGGGGGGGGCACAGATACGCAGTATTTT. Translation gives CASSLSGGGGTDTQYF.

The chain combines TRBV6-6 with TRBJ1-2; TRBD1 is a possible D gene (5 bases). The germline V gene has CDR1 MNHNY and CDR2 SVGAGI (reference sequence). There are 15 residues in the CDR3. Deletions cut 10 bases from V and 7 bases from J, with 25 bases between. The CDR3 coding sequence is TGTGCCACCAAACAAAGGGCCGAGGGGTCTGGTGGCTACACCTTC. It translates to CATKQRAEGSGGYTF.

This clone was counted a few times. J is TRBJ1-2 and V is TRBV30; no firm D call. CDR3 length equals 13 residues. Germline V gene sequence: CDR1 GTSNPN, CDR2 SVGIG (reference sequence). V was trimmed by 3 bases and J by 5 bases, leaving 13 bases between them. This CDR3 is CAWSDSRAYGYTF. The CDR3 DNA is TGTGCCTGGAGCGACTCCCGAGCTTATGGCTACACCTTC. The full variable domain, completed using reference TRBV30 and TRBJ1-2, is SQTIHQWPATLVQPVGSPLSLECTVEGTSNPNLYWYRQAAGRGLQLLFYSVGIGQISSEVPQNLSASRPQDRQFILSSKKLLLSDSGFYLCAWSDSRAYGYTFGSGTRLTVV.

This clone is a singleton in its sample. The chain recombines TRBV27 with TRBJ2-2; possible D gene TRBD2, 6 bases. Germline CDR1 MNHEY, CDR2 SMNVEV (reference sequence). V dropped 8 bases and J dropped 4 bases, with 8 bases sitting between them. This CDR3 has 12 residues. CDR3 amino acids: CASRGITGELFF. In DNA, the CDR3 is TGTGCCAGCCGGGGGATCACCGGGGAGCTGTTTTTT.

The chain is built from TRBV2 and TRBJ1-3, with 10 positions matching TRBD1. The CDR3 loop spans 14 amino acids. Germline loops: CDR1 SNHLY, CDR2 FYNNEI. V gave up 6 bases and J gave up 4 bases; unmatched junction bases: 3. The CDR3 DNA is TGTGCCAGCAGGGGACAGGGGTGGGGAAACACCATATATTTT. The encoded protein is CASRGQGWGNTIYF.

The rearrangement joins TRBV28 to TRBJ2-6; tentatively, D is TRBD1 (6 bases). V was cut by 2 bases and J by 0 bases, with 17 bases left in between. This CDR3 contains 19 residues. CDR1 and CDR2 (germline): MDHEN, SYDVKM. In nucleotides, the CDR3 is TGTGCCAGCAGTTTAGGTGGTTGGGGGCCTTCCTCTGGGGCCAACGTCCTGACTTTC. Encoded protein: CASSLGGWGPSSGANVLTF.

The CDR3 is CASSRSGVKGNQPQHF. CDR3 sequence (DNA): TGTGCCAGCAGTCGGTCAGGGGTCAAAGGCAATCAGCCCCAGCATTTT. The V and J genes are TRBV27 and TRBJ1-5, with D possibly TRBD1 on 6 matching bases. CDR3 length equals 16 residues. Per germline, CDR1 MNHEY and CDR2 SMNVEV (reference sequence). Trimming shortened V by 5 bases and J by 2 bases, and 16 bases separated the two germline ends.

This rearrangement joins TRBV5-1 to TRBJ2-1; 11 bases map to TRBD2. The CDR3 runs to 16 residues. The germline V gene encodes CDR1 SGHRS and CDR2 YFSETQ. Trimming cost V 1 base and J 7 bases; bases outside gene matches: 7. The CDR3 sequence: CASSLSLAGAGNEQFF. The CDR3 DNA follows: TGCGCCAGCAGCTTGTCACTAGCGGGAGCTGGGAATGAGCAGTTCTTC.

Details on this clone: This specimen includes other DNA sequences encoding the same CDR3. This chain links TRBV18 with TRBJ1-5; a possible D gene is TRBD1 (6 bases). Trimming cost V 6 bases and J 4 bases, with 13 bases left between them. The CDR3 loop spans 14 amino acids. Germline CDR1 reads KGHSH; CDR2 reads LQKENI. CDR3 DNA sequence: TGTGCCAGCTCTCCGGGAGGGGGAAATCAGCCCCAGCATTTT. It yields the protein CASSPGGGNQPQHF.

J is TRBJ1-2 and V is TRBV5-4; D is ambiguous. Germline CDR1 is SGHNT and CDR2 is YYREEE (reference sequence). The CDR3 sequence is 11 residues long. Trimming cost V 1 base and J 6 bases, with 4 bases left between them. The CDR3 sequence: CASSLRNGYTF. CDR3 nucleotides: TGTGCCAGCAGCTTGCGTAATGGCTACACCTTC. Supplemented by reference TRBV5-4 and TRBJ1-2, the full variable domain reads ETGVTQSPTHLIKTRGQQVTLRCSSQSGHNTVSWYQQALGQGPQFIFQYYREEENGRGNFPPRFSGLQFPNYSSELNVNALELDDSALYLCASSLRNGYTFGSGTRLTVV.

The J gene is TRBJ1-5, the V gene TRBV30; TRBD1 might be the D (5 bases). Germline lookup yields CDR1 GTSNPN and CDR2 SVGIG (reference sequence). Trimming pared 2 bases from V and 3 bases from J, leaving 17 bases between. The CDR3 extends over 16 amino acids. DNA for the CDR3: TGTGCCTGGAGTCCTCAGGGATGGGGAAACAATCAGCCCCAGCATTTT. Protein: CAWSPQGWGNNQPQHF.

The chain has TRBV7-9 and TRBJ2-3, with D uncertain. The CDR3 contains 13 residues. Looked up from germline, CDR1 is SEHNR and CDR2 is FQNEAQ (reference sequence). V shed 3 bases and J shed 6 bases, with 10 bases lying between them. In nucleotides, the CDR3 is TGTGCCAGCAGCTTCGAGCGCGCGGATACGCAGTATTTT. Its protein product is CASSFERADTQYF.